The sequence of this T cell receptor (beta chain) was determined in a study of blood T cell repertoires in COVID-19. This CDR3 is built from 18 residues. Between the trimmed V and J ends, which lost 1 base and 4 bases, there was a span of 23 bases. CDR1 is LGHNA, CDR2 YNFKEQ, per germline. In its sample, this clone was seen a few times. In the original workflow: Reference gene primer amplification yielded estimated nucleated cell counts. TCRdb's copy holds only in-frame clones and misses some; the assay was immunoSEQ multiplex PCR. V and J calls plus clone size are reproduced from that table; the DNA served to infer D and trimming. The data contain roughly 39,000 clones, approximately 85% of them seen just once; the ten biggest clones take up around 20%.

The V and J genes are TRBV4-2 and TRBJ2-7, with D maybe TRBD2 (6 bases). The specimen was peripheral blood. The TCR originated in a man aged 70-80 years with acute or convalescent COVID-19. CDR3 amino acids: CASSQGAMGLPLYYEQYF. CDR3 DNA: TGTGCCAGCAGCCAAGGCGCCATGGGACTCCCCCTATATTACGAGCAGTACTTC.